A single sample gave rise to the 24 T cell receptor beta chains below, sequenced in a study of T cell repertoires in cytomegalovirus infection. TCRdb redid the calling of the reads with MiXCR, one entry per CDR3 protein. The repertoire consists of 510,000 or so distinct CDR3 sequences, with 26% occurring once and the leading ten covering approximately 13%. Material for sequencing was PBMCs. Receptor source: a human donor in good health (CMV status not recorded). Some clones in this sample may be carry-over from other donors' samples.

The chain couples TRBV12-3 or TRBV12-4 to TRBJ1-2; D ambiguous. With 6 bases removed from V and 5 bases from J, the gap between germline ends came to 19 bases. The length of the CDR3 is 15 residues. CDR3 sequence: CASRVTGLHGYGYTF. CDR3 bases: TGTGCCAGCAGAGTAACCGGACTCCATGGATATGGCTACACCTTC.

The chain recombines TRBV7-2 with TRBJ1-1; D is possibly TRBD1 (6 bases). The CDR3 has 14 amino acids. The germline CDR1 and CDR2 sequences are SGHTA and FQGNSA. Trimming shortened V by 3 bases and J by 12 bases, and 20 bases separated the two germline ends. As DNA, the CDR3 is TGTGCCAGCAGCTTGGACCGACAGGCGGGAGTGCCTTTCTTT. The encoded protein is CASSLDRQAGVPFF.

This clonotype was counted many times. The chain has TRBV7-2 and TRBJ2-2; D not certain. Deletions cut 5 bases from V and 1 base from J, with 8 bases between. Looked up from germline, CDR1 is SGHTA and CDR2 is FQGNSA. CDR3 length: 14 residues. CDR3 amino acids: CASSPAGNTGELFF. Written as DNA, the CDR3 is TGTGCCAGCAGCCCCGCTGGGAACACCGGGGAGCTGTTTTTT.

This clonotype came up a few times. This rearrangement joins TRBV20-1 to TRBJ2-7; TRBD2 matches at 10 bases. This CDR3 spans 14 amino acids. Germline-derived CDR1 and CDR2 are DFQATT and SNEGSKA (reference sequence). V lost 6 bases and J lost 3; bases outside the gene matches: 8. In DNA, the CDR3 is TGCAGTGCCTCCGGACTAGCGGAACTCTACGAGCAGTACTTC. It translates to CSASGLAELYEQYF.

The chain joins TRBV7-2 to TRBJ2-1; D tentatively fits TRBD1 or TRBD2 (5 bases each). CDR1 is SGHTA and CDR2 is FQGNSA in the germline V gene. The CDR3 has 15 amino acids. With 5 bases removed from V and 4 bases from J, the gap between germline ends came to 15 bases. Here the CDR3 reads CASSQMGETYNEQFF. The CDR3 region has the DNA TGTGCCAGCAGCCAGATGGGGGAAACGTACAATGAGCAGTTCTTC. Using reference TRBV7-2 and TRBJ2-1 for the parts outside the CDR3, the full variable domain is GAGVSQSPSNKVTEKGKDVELRCDPISGHTALYWYRQSLGQGLEFLIYFQGNSAPDKSGLPSDRFSAERTGGSVSTLTIQRTQQEDSAVYLCASSQMGETYNEQFFGPGTRLTVL.

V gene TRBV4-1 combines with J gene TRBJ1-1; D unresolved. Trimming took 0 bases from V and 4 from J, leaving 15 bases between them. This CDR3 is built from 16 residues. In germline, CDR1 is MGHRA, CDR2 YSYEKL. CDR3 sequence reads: CASSQDGQAVGTEAFF. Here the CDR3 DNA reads TGCGCCAGCAGCCAAGATGGGCAGGCCGTGGGCACTGAAGCTTTCTTT.

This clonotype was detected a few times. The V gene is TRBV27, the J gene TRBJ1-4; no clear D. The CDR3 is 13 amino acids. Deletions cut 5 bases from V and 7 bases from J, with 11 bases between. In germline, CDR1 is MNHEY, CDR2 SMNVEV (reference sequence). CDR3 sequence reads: CASSSRRGEKLFF. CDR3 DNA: TGTGCCAGCAGTAGCCGACGGGGTGAAAAACTGTTTTTT. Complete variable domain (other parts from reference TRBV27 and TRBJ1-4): EAQVTQNPRYLITVTGKKLTVTCSQNMNHEYMSWYRQDPGLGLRQIYYSMNVEVTDKGDVPEGYKVSRKEKRNFPLILESPSPNQTSLYFCASSSRRGEKLFFGSGTQLSVL.

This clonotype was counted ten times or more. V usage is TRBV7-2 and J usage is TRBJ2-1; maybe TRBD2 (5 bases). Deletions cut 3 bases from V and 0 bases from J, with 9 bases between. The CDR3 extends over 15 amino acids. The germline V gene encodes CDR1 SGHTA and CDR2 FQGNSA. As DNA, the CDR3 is TGTGCCAGCAGCTTTGAGCGGTCCTCCTACAATGAGCAGTTCTTC. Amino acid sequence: CASSFERSSYNEQFF. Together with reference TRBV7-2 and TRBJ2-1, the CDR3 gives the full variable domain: GAGVSQSPSNKVTEKGKDVELRCDPISGHTALYWYRQSLGQGLEFLIYFQGNSAPDKSGLPSDRFSAERTGGSVSTLTIQRTQQEDSAVYLCASSFERSSYNEQFFGPGTRLTVL.

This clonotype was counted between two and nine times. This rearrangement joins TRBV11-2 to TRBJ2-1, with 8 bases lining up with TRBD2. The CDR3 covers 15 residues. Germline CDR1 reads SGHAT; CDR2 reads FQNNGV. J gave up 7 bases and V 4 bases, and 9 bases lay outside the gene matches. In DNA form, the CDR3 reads TGTGCCAGCAGCTCCCGGACTAGCAGTTCGAATGAGCAGTTCTTC. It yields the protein CASSSRTSSSNEQFF.

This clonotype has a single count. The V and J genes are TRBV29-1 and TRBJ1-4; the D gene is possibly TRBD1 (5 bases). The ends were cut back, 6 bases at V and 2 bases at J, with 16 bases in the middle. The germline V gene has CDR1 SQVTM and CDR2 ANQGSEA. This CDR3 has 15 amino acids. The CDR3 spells CSVGRSGGTNEKLFF. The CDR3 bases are TGCAGCGTCGGGAGATCTGGGGGTACTAATGAAAAACTGTTTTTT.

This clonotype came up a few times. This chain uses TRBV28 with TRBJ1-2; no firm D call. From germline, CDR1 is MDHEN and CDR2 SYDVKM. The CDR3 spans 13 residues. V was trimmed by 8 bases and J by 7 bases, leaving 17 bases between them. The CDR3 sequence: CASSPSRDIGYTF. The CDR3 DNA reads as TGTGCCAGCTCGCCATCTCGTGACATTGGCTACACCTTC.

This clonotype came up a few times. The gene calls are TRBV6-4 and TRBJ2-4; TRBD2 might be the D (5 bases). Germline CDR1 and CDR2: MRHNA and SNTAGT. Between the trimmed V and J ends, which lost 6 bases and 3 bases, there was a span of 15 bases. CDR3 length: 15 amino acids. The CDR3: CASSSKGRGKNIQYF. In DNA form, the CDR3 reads TGTGCCAGCAGCTCCAAGGGTCGGGGCAAAAACATTCAGTACTTC.

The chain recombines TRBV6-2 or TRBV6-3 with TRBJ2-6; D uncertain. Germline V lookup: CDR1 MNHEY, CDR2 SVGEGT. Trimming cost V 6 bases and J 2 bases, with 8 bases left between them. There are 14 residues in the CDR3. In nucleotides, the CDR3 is TGTGCCAGCAGGGTTCATCCTGGGGCCAACGTCCTGACTTTC. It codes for CASRVHPGANVLTF.

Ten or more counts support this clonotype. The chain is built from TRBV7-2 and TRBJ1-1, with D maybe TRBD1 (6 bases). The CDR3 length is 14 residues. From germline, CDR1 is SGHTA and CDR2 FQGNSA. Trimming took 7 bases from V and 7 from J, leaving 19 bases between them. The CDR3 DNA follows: TGTGCCAGCAATAAAATGGCTCGGGACATTGAAGCTTTCTTT. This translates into CASNKMARDIEAFF.

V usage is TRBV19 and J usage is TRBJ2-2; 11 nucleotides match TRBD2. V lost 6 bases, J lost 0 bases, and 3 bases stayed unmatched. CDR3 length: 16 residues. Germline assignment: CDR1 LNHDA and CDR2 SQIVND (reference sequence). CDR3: CASRELAGANTGELFF. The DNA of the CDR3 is TGTGCCAGTAGGGAACTAGCGGGAGCGAACACCGGGGAGCTGTTTTTT.

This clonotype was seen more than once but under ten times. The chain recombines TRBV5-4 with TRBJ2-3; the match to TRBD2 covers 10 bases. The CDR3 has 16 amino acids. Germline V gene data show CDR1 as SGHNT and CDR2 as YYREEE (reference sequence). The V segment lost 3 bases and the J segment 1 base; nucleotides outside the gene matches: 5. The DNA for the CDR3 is TGTGCCAGCAGCTCTCTAGCGGGAGTAGGCACAGATACGCAGTATTTT. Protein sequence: CASSSLAGVGTDTQYF.

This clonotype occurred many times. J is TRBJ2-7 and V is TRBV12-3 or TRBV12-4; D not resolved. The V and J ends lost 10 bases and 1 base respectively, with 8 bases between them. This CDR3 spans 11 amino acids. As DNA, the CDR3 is TGTGCCACCAAGGGTTCCTACGAGCAGTACTTC. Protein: CATKGSYEQYF.

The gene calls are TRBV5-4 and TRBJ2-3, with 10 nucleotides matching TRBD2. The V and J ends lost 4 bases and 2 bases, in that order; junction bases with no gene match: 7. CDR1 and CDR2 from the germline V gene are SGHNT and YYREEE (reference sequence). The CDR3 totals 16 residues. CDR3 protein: CASSIGLAVITDTQYF. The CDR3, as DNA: TGTGCCAGCAGCATAGGACTAGCGGTGATCACAGATACGCAGTATTTT.

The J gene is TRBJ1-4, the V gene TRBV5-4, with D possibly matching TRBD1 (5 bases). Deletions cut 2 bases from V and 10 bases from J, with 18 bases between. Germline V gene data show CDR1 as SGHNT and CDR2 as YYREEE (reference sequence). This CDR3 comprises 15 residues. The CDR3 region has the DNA TGTGCCAGCAGCTTCACCCGGGACGGGCCTCGAAAACTGTTTTTT. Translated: CASSFTRDGPRKLFF.

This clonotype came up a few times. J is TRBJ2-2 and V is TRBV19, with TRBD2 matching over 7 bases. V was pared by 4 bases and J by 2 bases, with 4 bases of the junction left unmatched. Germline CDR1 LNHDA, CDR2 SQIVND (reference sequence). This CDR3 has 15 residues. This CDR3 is CASSKSGVNTGELFF. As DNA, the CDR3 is TGTGCCAGTAGTAAAAGCGGGGTCAACACCGGGGAGCTGTTTTTT. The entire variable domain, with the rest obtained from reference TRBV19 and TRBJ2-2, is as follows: DGGITQSPKYLFRKEGQNVTLSCEQNLNHDAMYWYRQDPGQGLRLIYYSQIVNDFQKGDIAEGYSVSREKKESFPLTVTSAQKNPTAFYLCASSKSGVNTGELFFGEGSRLTVL.

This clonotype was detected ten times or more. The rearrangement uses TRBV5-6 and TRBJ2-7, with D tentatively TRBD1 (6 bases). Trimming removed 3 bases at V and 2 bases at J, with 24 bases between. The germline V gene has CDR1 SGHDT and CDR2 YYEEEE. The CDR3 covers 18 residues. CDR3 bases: TGTGCCAGCAGCTCAAATAACCGGGACACCTTTAACCCCTACGAGCAGTACGTC. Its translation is CASSSNNRDTFNPYEQYV.

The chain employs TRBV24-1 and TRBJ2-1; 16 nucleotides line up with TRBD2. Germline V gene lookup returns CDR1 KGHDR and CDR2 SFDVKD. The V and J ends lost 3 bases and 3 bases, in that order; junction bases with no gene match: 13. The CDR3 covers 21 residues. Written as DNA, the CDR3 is TGTGCCACCAGTGATGGGTCCGGGACTAGCGGGAGGGCCCCGGGCTACAATGAGCAGTTCTTC. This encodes CATSDGSGTSGRAPGYNEQFF.

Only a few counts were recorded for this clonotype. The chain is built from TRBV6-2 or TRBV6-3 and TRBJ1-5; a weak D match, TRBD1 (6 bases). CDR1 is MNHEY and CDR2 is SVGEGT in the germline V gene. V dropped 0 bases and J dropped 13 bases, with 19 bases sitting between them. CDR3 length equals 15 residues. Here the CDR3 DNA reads TGTGCCAGCAGTTACTCGGACAGCATCACCCTGGAACAGCATTTT. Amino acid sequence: CASSYSDSITLEQHF.

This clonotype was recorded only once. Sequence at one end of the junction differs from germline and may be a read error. The CDR3 region is CASSLNGGGSKNIRYF. The CDR3 DNA reads as TGTGCCAGCAGTTTAAACGGTGGCGGTAGCAAAAACATTCGGTACTTC. This sequence joins TRBV28 and TRBJ2-4; D is unclear. Per germline, CDR1 MDHEN and CDR2 SYDVKM. The CDR3 has 16 amino acids.